This T cell receptor beta chain was sequenced during a study of blood T cell repertoires in COVID-19 (dated by TCRdb to 2018 to 2021). Broadly, across the study: Samples from collaborators originated in the United States, Italy and Spain and spanned both the acute and convalescent phases of COVID-19. A freely available public database, intended as a resource for researchers studying the immune response to SARS-CoV-2, is where the repertoires were released. Where available, HLA class I and class II types were obtained from metadata supplied by the sample provider rather than from assay-based typing. Samples came from the ongoing ImmuneRACE study (first 160 participants) plus 1,254 subjects from 6 global collaborators. The prospective study material was composed of cDNA or gDNA derived from T cells, B-cell-depleted T cells, or PBMCs. Nearly every sample came with metadata listing a de-identified subject ID, COVID-19 status, age in years and sex. Deeply sampled blood TCRbeta repertoires from subjects exposed to, actively infected with, or recovered from COVID-19 were included in the dataset. Results and caveats for the whole study, not just this receptor: The quantity of clinical and demographic metadata differed by source and by participant and was supplied without curation.

TCRbeta CDR3 regions were amplified from genomic DNA using the immunoSEQ Assay, a bias-controlled multiplex PCR. As for the authors' bioinformatics: Nucleated cell counts per sample were estimated from amplification of reference gene primers within the assay. Sequence reads were collapsed and filtered to measure the absolute abundance of every unique TCRbeta CDR3 rearrangement. Productive Simpson clonality was computed per sample as the square root of Simpson's diversity index over productive rearrangements. This is the immuneACCESS table as TCRdb keeps it, with only in-frame sequences that have V and J called. A part of the clones is gone; compared with another copy, unresolved V genes explain less than half, and the rest is unexplained. That table is the source of V, J and clone size, and D and trimming were worked out from the DNA. A total of around 100,000 clones appear in this sample, approximately 89% of them only once. The top ten clones comprise just under 20% of the sample.

The collaborating institutions used their own protocols to collect whole blood in K2EDTA tubes. For TCRbeta analysis, collaborator samples were shipped as frozen whole blood, as isolated PBMCs, or as DNA extracted from either sample type. The CDR3 starts with the cysteine, ends with the phenylalanine, and has 14 residues. The DNA shown is the 42-base CDR3, in frame from base 1. Per the germline V gene, LGHNA is the CDR1 and YNFKEQ is the CDR2. At the junction V is shortened by 4 bases and J by 11 bases; bases outside the gene matches: 5. Worth noting for this clone: Its antigen is still unknown. The sample holds no much larger clone one base away, and base qualities are not on file.

The chain is assembled from TRBV4-2 and TRBJ2-1, with TRBD2 identical over 13 junction bases. The source is a human donor in a cohort sampled during active COVID-19. Sequenced: peripheral blood. At the DNA level, the sequence is TGTGCCAGCAGCCCCCGACTAGCGGGAGGAAAGCAGTTCTTC. The resulting protein is CASSPRLAGGKQFF.